This T cell receptor (beta chain) was sequenced in a study of coeliac disease. CDR3 length: 14 amino acids. The V end was cut by 8 bases, the J end by 4 bases, with 14 bases between. Germline CDR1 reads SNHLY; CDR2 reads FYNNEI. This table comes from immunoSEQ multiplex PCR, and its TCRdb copy is limited to in-frame clones, with some not included. This table holds roughly 4,700 clones, 69% found once. Worth noting for this clone: Its antigen is not known.

Notes on the study in general: Most TRB amino acid sequences occurred in only one sample. Published gliadin-specific TRB sequences appeared in about 45% of the 18 coeliac samples, 1 of 6 controls.

The sequenced sample was lymphocytes from the gut lamina propria. The TCR sequence derives from a middle-aged woman. This chain joins TRBV2 and TRBJ2-2; D is perhaps TRBD2 (6 bases). CDR3 region: CASALRGGTGELFF. DNA for the CDR3: TGTGCCAGCGCACTAAGGGGAGGCACCGGGGAGCTGTTTTTT.